The clone carrying this T cell receptor beta chain was detected once. As yet, its antigen is unknown. The data are from a study of neoadjuvant anti-PD-1 for oral cavity cancer. About the study: Around day 43, patients without progression received a fourth nivolumab dose before surgery. Whole-study findings and limits: TCR analyses covered only a few patients per response group.

Time point of the sample: after neoadjuvant nivolumab, at surgical resection. Patients were newly diagnosed with stage II-IVA oral cavity squamous cell carcinoma without prior systemic or radiation treatment. No culture or expansion preceded analysis of these blood cells. Some clones are missing from TCRdb's copy, which holds only in-frame ones; the method was immunoSEQ multiplex PCR. Of roughly 68,000 clones in the sample, about nine tenths are singletons; the top ten hold around 2.7%. CDR1 is MDHEN, CDR2 SYDVKM, per germline. Deletions cut 6 bases from V and 4 bases from J, with 3 bases between. This CDR3 is built from 10 residues.

The chain uses TRBV28 and TRBJ2-5, with no clear D. Sequenced material: PBMCs, taken after nivolumab (anti-PD-1) treatment. The source is a person between 35 and 79 years old with oral cavity squamous cell carcinoma. The CDR3 protein is CASRRETQYF. DNA of the CDR3: TGTGCCAGCAGGCGAGAGACCCAGTACTTC.